This T cell receptor (beta chain) is drawn from a study of blood T cell repertoires in COVID-19. As for the study in general: Some COVID-19 samples were acute and others convalescent; all came from the United States, Italy and Spain. The analysed material was cDNA or gDNA that came from T cells, B-cell-depleted T cells, or PBMCs.

As processed by the authors: Nucleated cell counts were estimated from reference gene primer amplification. TCRdb's copy holds only in-frame clones and misses some; the assay was immunoSEQ multiplex PCR. The DNA gave D and trimming, while V, J and clone size come from that table. Of around 190,000 clones in the sample, 70% to 80% were seen once. Germline loops: CDR1 KGHDR, CDR2 SFDVKD. This CDR3 region has 19 residues. The ends lost 0 bases at V and 3 bases at J; junction bases unmatched: 13. The sequenced sample was peripheral blood. The chain joins TRBV24-1 to TRBJ1-2; 9 bases align to TRBD1. The source is a woman aged 45-65 years with active or convalescent COVID-19. The CDR3 coding sequence is TGTGCCACCAGTGATTTGTACAGGGGGCTCATTTCGTCGGACTATGGCTACACCTTC. Its translation is CATSDLYRGLISSDYGYTF.